This TCR beta chain was captured in a study of PD-1 blockade in classical Hodgkin lymphoma. Study at large: Patients had nivolumab dosed at 3 mg/kg, delivered intravenously every 2 weeks. Whole-study findings and limits: Patients starting nivolumab under 1 year after ASCT were excluded. Complete responders showed a baseline diversity that resembled the diversity of newly diagnosed patients. Reports indicated that newly diagnosed patients had lower baseline TCR diversity than healthy donors did.

Comment on this clone: What it binds is unknown.

The CDR3 contains 14 residues. Trimming removed 3 bases from V and 2 bases from J, with 8 bases in between. CDR1 and CDR2 from the germline V gene are LNHDA and SQIVND (reference sequence). Time point defined: cycle 4 day 1 (C4D1), after more than 5 weeks of nivolumab. In every patient, relapse followed autologous stem cell transplantation, while exposure to brentuximab vedotin differed. Clones were read by immunoSEQ multiplex PCR, and TCRdb kept only the in-frame ones, dropping some. The sample has several thousand clones, around 70% seen once. The source of this sequence is a human donor with classical Hodgkin lymphoma. Sequencing was performed on peripheral blood mononuclear cells (PBMCs), taken before the fourth cycle of nivolumab. V is TRBV19 and J is TRBJ2-1; D unresolved. This chain's CDR3 is CASSMTPTYNEQFF. The CDR3 DNA reads TGTGCCAGTAGTATGACTCCGACCTACAATGAGCAGTTCTTC.